This section outlines one T cell receptor beta chain sequence together with its context. In the source study's methods: Nucleated cell number was recorded as an estimate derived from reference gene primer amplification. Measured with immunoSEQ multiplex PCR; TCRdb has only the in-frame clones, and not every one. That table gives V, J and clone size, and the DNA gave D and trimming. The data hold about 200,000 clones, with about 88% observed a single time. The data originate from a study of blood T cell repertoires in COVID-19. About the research overall: Specimens from acute and convalescent COVID-19 originated in the United States, Italy and Spain. T cells, B-cell-depleted T cells, or PBMCs provided the cDNA or gDNA that served as material.

The CDR3 extends over 15 amino acids. From germline, CDR1 is SGHTA and CDR2 FQGNSA. With 6 bases clipped from V and 5 bases from J, the junction kept 9 bases outside the gene matches. This chain links TRBV7-2 with TRBJ2-5; 10 bases align to TRBD1. This sequence was found in a man aged 18 to 30 with active or convalescent COVID-19. The specimen was peripheral blood. The CDR3 loop is CASRHDRGRLETQYF. CDR3 DNA sequence: TGTGCCAGCAGACACGACAGGGGGCGCTTGGAGACCCAGTACTTC. Full variable domain (remainder filled in from reference TRBV7-2 and TRBJ2-5): GAGVSQSPSNKVTEKGKDVELRCDPISGHTALYWYRQSLGQGLEFLIYFQGNSAPDKSGLPSDRFSAERTGGSVSTLTIQRTQQEDSAVYLCASRHDRGRLETQYFGPGTRLLVL.